The TCR beta chain described here comes from a study of metastatic and nonmetastatic thyroid tumors. The overall study: Repertoires of blood and of tissue (tumor or nodule) from malignant and benign thyroid patients were compared. Study observations and caveats: Versus benign nodules, malignant thyroid tumors reportedly had significantly higher TCR beta diversity, in blood and tumor.

Patients were all untreated before their thyroid surgery. TCRdb re-analyzed the PCR reads using MiXCR. This table has about 24,000 clones, 22% appearing once. Per germline, CDR1 DFQATT and CDR2 SNEGSKA (reference sequence). V lost 3 bases and J lost 3, with 11 bases in between. There are 13 residues in the CDR3. Comment on this clone: Its antigen remains unidentified.

Sequenced sample: blood. The clonotype originates from a female donor with papillary thyroid cancer or a benign thyroid nodule (not recorded which). Some clones in this sample may be carry-over from other donors' samples. The chain has TRBV20-1 and TRBJ1-1; D unclear. CDR3 residues: CSASMGVHTEAFF. The CDR3 bases are TGCAGTGCTAGTATGGGTGTGCACACTGAAGCTTTCTTT.